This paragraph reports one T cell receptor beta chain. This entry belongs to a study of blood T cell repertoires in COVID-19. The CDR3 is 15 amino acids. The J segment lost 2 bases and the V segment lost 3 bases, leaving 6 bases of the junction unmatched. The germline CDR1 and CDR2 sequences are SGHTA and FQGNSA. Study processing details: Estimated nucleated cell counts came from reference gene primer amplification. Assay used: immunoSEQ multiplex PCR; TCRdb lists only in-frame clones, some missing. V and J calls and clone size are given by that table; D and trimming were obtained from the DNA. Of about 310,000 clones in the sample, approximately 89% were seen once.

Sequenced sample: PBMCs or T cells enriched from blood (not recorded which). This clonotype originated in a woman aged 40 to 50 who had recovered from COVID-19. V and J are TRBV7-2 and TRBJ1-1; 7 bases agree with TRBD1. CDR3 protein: CASSFSGQRNTEAFF. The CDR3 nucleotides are TGTGCCAGCAGCTTCTCGGGACAGAGAAACACTGAAGCTTTCTTT.